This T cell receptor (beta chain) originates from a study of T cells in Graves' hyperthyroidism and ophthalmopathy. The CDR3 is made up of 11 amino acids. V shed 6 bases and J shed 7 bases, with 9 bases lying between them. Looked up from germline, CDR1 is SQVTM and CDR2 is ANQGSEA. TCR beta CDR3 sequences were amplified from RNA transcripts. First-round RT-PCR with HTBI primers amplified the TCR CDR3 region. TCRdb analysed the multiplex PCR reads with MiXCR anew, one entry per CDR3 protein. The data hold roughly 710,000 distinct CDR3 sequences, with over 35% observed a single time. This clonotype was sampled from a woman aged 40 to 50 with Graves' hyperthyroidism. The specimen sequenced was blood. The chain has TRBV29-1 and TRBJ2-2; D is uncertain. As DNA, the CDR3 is TGCAGCGTAAGGTGGGACGGGGAGCTGTTTTTT. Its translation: CSVRWDGELFF.